The following is a T cell receptor beta chain sequence with its context. Antigen specificity is unknown. Trimming took 3 bases from V and 7 from J, leaving 5 bases between them. The CDR3 runs 11 residues. This entry is derived from a study of T-cell memory formation after mild COVID-19. About the research overall: TCR clusters were mostly donor specific.

Study-level findings and limits: The authors left the SARS-CoV-2 specificity of second-wave clones peaking on day 37 unconfirmed. CM and EM subsets held most contracting CD4+ clones; EMRA held CD8+ ones. Some responding clones appeared in pre-infection memory, suggesting cross-reactive memory joined.

In TCRdb, the 5' RACE reads were re-called with MiXCR into one record per CDR3 protein. The data contain 470,000 or so distinct CDR3 sequences, roughly 17% of them singletons. The sequenced sample consisted of PBMCs or a T cell subset sorted from them (not recorded which). The TCR was taken from a man between 18 and 29 years old who had mild COVID-19 (a few samples of this study predate the infection). Cell type and time point are not known. The chain uses TRBV12-3 or TRBV12-4 and TRBJ2-3; D remains ambiguous. The CDR3 DNA is TGTGCCAGCAGTTTGAGCAATACGCAGTATTTT. The encoded protein is CASSLSNTQYF.